This T cell receptor beta chain was identified in a study of T cell repertoires in cytomegalovirus infection. Study overall: The study used recently identified HLA-C-restricted and well-studied HLA-B-restricted CMV epitopes. TCR beta signatures that were public indicated CMV infection and matching HLA type.

The V gene's germline CDR1 is LGHNT and CDR2 FRNRAP. The CDR3 is 12 residues long. Trimming shortened V by 8 bases and J by 3 bases, and 8 bases separated the two germline ends. TCRdb processed the reads anew with MiXCR; each CDR3 protein has one entry. This sample has 680,000 or so distinct CDR3 sequences, with around 31% found just once. This clonotype was seen at least ten times. Its target is not known. The sequence was collected from a human donor in good health (CMV status not recorded). Some clones in this sample may be carry-over from other donors' samples. Specimen: cultured PBMCs, collected from culture after CMV antigen stimulation. This chain links TRBV12-5 with TRBJ2-1; no definite D call. CDR3 DNA sequence: TGTGCTAGTTGGACGTACTACAATGAGCAGTTCTTC. Translation: CASWTYYNEQFF.